The clone carrying this T cell receptor (beta chain) was detected ten times or more. The target antigen is unknown. The CDR3 has 14 residues. Trimming took 8 bases from V and 3 from J; bases not matched to a gene: 4. CDR1 and CDR2 from the germline V gene are PRHDT and FYEKMQ (reference sequence). Unique molecular identifiers were built into the TCR beta cDNA libraries. It was from roughly 1 to 10 million T cells that some 500,000 cDNA molecules came. A single record per CDR3 protein comes from TCRdb applying MiXCR to the PCR reads. This table has roughly 700,000 distinct CDR3 sequences, roughly 27% appearing once. This sample was included in a study of post-analysis software for immune sequencing data. Whole-study context: In terms of disease course, relapsing-remitting, secondary progressive and progressive-relapsing multiple sclerosis were included. Study-level findings and limits: The study found significantly lower normalized Chao1 diversity in multiple sclerosis patients than in controls. When the samples were clustered directly with F measure, those that had been prepared in the same batch showed strong co-clustering. Roughly five TRBV segments appeared more often in patients than in controls, and TRBV5-6, TRBV5-1 and TRBV20-1 were among these.

The sample comprised blood. V usage is TRBV13 and J usage is TRBJ2-1; 10 nucleotides agree with TRBD2. The clonotype was recovered from a girl aged 10 to 17 with multiple sclerosis. Here the CDR3 reads CASVWTSGYNEQFF. CDR3 nucleotides: TGTGCCAGCGTTTGGACTAGCGGCTACAATGAGCAGTTCTTC. Based on the CDR3 plus reference TRBV13 and TRBJ2-1, the full variable domain is AAGVIQSPRHLIKEKRETATLKCYPIPRHDTVYWYQQGPGQDPQFLISFYEKMQSDKGSIPDRFSAQQFSDYHSELNMSSLELGDSALYFCASVWTSGYNEQFFGPGTRLTVL.